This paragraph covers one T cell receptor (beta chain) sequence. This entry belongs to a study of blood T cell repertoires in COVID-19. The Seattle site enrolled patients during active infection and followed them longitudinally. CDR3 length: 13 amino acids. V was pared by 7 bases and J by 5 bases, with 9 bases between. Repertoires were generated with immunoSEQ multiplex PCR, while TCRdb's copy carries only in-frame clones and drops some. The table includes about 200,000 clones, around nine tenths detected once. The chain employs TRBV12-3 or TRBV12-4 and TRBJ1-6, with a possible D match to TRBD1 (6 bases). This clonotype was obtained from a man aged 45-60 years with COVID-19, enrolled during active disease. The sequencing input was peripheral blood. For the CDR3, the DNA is TGTGCCAGCAAACAGGGAGATAATTCACCCCTCCACTTT. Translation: CASKQGDNSPLHF.